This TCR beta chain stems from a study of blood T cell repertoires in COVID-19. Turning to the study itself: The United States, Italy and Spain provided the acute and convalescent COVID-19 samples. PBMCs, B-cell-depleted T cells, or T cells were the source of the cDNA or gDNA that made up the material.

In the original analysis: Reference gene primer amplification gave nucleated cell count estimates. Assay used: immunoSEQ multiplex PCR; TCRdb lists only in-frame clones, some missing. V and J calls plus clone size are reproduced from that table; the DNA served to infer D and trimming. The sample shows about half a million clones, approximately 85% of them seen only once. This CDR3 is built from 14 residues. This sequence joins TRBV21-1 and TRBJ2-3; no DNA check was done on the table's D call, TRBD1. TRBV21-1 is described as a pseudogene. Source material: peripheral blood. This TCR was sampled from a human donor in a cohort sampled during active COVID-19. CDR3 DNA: TGTGCCAGCAGCAAAGTTACAGATATAGATACGCAGTATTTT. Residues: CASSKVTDIDTQYF.